This T cell receptor beta chain came from a study of cytomegalovirus exposure and HLA in healthy donors. PCR amplification relied on 60 Vbeta primers (plus 13 Jbeta primers). Sequencing used immunoSEQ multiplex PCR; TCRdb keeps in-frame clones, though not all of them. This sample has over 150,000 clones, with 80% found just once. CDR3 length: 13 residues. CDR1 is SNHLY, CDR2 FYNNEI, per germline. Germline trimming cut 5 bases from V and 7 bases from J; bases unmatched to any gene: 3. The rearrangement joins TRBV2 to TRBJ2-1, with TRBD1 matching over 9 bases. The sample comprised PBMCs. This receptor was identified in a woman between 45 and 60 years old in good health and CMV-seropositive. CDR3 sequence reads: CASSSDRGNEQFF. The DNA for the CDR3 is TGTGCCAGCAGTTCGGACAGGGGTAATGAGCAGTTCTTC.